The 2 T cell receptor beta chains reported below all come from one sample, sequenced in a study of cytomegalovirus exposure and HLA in healthy donors. Primers for the PCR totalled 60 Vbeta and 13 Jbeta. Clones were sequenced by immunoSEQ multiplex PCR, and TCRdb holds only the in-frame ones, with some missing. The sample lists roughly 170,000 clones, roughly 86% occurring once. The sample was PBMCs. The receptors were gathered from a girl under 18 in good health and CMV-seropositive.

A few counts support this clone. The gene calls are TRBV11-1 and TRBJ2-7; TRBD2 aligns across 9 bases. J lost 1 base, V lost 6 bases, and 7 bases had no gene match. Germline V lookup: CDR1 SGHAT, CDR2 FQDESV (reference sequence). The CDR3 length is 15 residues. The CDR3 protein is CASRSSGGLSYEQYF. The CDR3 region has the DNA TGTGCCAGCAGATCCAGCGGGGGGTTGTCCTACGAGCAGTACTTC.

The chain joins TRBV11-2 to TRBJ1-3; unclear D gene. The CDR3 is 14 residues long. CDR1 and CDR2 from the germline V gene are SGHAT and FQNNGV. Trimming removed 5 bases from V and 0 bases from J, with 8 bases in between. The CDR3 DNA is TGTGCCAGCAGCCCTCCAGACTCTGGAAACACCATATATTTT. It yields the protein CASSPPDSGNTIYF.